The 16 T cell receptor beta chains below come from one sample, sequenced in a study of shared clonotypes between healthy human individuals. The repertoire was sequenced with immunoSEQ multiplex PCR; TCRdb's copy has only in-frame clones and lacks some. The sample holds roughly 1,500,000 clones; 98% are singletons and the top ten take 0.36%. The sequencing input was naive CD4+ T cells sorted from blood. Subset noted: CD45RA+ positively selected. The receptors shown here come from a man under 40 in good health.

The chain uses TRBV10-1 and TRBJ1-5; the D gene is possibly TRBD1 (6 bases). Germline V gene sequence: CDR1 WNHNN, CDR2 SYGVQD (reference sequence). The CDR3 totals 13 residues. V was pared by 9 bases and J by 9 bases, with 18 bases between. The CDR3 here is CARTRDTIVPQHF. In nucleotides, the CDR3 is TGCGCCAGGACCCGGGACACCATCGTGCCCCAGCATTTT.

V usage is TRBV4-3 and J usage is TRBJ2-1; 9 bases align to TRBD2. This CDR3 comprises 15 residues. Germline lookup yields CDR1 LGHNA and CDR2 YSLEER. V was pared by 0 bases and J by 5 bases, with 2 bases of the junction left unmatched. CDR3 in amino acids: CASSQETSGHNEQFF. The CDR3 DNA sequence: TGCGCCAGCAGCCAAGAGACTAGCGGCCACAATGAGCAGTTCTTC.

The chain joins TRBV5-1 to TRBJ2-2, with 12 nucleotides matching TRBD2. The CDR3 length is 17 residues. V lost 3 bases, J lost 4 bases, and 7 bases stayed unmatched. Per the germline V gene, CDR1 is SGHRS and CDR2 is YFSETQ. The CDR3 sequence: CASSSGLAGTSTGELFF. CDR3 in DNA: TGCGCCAGCAGCTCCGGACTAGCGGGAACCTCCACCGGGGAGCTGTTTTTT.

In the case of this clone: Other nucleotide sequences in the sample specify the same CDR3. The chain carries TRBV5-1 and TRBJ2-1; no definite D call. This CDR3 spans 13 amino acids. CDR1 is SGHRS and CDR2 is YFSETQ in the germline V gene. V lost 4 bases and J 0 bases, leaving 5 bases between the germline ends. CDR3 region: CASSLSSYNEQFF. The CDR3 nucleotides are TGCGCCAGCAGCCTTAGCTCCTACAATGAGCAGTTCTTC.

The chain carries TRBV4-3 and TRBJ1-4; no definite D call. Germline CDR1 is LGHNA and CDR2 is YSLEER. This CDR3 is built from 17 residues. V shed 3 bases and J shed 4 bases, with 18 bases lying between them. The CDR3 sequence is CASSQQRAGIVNEKLFF. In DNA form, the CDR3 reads TGCGCCAGCAGCCAGCAAAGGGCGGGGATTGTTAATGAAAAACTGTTTTTT.

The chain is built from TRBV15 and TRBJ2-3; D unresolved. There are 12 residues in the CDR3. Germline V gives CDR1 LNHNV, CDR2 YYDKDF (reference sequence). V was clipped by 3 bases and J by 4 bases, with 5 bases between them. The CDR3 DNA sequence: TGTGCCACCAGCAGTGGGCCAGATACGCAGTATTTT. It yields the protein CATSSGPDTQYF.

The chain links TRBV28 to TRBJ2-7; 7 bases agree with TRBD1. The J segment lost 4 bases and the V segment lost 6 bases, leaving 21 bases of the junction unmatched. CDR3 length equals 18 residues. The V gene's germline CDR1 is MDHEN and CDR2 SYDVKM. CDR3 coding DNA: TGTGCCAGCAGCCGAAACTTAAAGAGGGGGCGGGTCCCTTACGAGCAGTACTTC. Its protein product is CASSRNLKRGRVPYEQYF.

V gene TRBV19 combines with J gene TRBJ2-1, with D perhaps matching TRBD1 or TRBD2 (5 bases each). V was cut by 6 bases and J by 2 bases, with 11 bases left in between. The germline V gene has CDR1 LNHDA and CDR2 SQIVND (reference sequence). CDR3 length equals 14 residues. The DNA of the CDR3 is TGTGCCAGTAGAACCCGGGACCCCTACAATGAGCAGTTCTTC. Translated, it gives CASRTRDPYNEQFF.

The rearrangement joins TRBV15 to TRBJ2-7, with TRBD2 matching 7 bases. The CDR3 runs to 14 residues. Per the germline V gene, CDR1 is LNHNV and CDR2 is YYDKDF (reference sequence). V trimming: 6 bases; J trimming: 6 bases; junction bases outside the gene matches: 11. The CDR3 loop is CATSLRGGAGEQYF. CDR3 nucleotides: TGTGCCACCAGTCTGAGGGGAGGGGCCGGCGAGCAGTACTTC.

This CDR3 reads CASRRGKDEQYF. The CDR3 bases are TGTGCCAGCAGAAGAGGGAAGGACGAGCAGTACTTC. The gene calls are TRBV6-5 and TRBJ2-7; D might be TRBD2 (5 bases). The CDR3 has 12 amino acids. CDR1 and CDR2 from the germline V gene are MNHEY and SVGAGI. V dropped 6 bases and J dropped 5 bases, with 11 bases sitting between them.

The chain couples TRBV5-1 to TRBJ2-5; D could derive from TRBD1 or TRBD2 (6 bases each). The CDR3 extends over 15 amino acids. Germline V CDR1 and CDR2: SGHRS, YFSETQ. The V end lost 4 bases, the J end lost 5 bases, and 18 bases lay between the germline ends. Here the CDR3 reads CASSTGAIIRETQYF. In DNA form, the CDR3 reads TGCGCCAGCAGCACGGGGGCTATCATAAGGGAGACCCAGTACTTC.

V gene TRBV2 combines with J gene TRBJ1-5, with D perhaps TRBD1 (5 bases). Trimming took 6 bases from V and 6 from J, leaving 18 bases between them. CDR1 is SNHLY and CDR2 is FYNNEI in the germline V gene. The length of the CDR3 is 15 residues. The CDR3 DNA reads TGTGCCAGCAGCGCGGGGCAGGGAAGGTTTCAGCCCCAGCATTTT. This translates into CASSAGQGRFQPQHF.

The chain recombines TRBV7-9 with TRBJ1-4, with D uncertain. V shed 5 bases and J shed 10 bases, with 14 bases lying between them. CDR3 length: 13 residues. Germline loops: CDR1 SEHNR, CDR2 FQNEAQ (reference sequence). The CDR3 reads CASSPRAVRKLFF. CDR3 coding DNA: TGTGCCAGCAGCCCCCGTGCAGTTCGAAAACTGTTTTTT.

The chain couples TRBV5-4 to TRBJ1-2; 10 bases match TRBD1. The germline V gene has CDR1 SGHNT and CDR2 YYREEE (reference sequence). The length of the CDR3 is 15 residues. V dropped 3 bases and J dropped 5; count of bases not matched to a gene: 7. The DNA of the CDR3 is TGTGCCAGCAGCTCGGGACAGGGGAGTCGGTATGGCTACACCTTC. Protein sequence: CASSSGQGSRYGYTF.

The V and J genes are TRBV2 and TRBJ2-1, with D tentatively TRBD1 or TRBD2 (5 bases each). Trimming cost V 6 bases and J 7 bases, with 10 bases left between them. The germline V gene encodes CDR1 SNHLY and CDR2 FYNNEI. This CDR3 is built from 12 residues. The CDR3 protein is CASRHEGNEQFF. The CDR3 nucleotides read TGTGCCAGCAGGCACGAGGGGAATGAGCAGTTCTTC.

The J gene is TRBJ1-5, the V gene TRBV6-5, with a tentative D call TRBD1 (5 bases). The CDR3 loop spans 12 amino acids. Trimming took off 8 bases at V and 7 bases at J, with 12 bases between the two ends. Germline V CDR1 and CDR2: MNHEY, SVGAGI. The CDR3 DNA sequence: TGTGCCAGCGGGCGGGGACGGCAGCCCCAGCATTTT. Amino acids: CASGRGRQPQHF.